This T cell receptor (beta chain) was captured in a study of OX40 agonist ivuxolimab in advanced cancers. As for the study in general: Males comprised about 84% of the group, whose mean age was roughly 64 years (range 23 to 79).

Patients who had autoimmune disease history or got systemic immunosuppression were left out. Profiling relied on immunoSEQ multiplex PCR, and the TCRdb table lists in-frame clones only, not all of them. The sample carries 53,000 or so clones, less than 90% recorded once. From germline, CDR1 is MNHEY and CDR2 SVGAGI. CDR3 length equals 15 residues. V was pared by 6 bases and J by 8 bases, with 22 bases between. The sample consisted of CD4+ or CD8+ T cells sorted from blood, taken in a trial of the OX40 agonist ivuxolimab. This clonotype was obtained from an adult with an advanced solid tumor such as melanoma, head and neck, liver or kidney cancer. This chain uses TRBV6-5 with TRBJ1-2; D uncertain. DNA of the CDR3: TGTGCCAGCAGACAGAACATTATTCGCTTTCGCGGCTACACCTTC. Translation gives CASRQNIIRFRGYTF.